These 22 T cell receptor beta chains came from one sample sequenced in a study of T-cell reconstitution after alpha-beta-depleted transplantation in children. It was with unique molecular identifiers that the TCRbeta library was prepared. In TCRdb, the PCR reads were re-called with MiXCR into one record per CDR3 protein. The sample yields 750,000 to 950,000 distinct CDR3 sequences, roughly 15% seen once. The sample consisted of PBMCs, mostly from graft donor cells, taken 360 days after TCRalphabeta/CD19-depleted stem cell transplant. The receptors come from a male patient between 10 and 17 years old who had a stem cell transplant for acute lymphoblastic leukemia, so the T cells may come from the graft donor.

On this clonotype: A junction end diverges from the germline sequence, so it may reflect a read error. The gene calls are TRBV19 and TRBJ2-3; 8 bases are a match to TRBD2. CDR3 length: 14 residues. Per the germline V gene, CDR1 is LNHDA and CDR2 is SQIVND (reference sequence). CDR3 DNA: TGTGCCAGTAGAATAGCGGGGAGCACAGATACGCAGTATTTT. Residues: CASRIAGSTDTQYF.

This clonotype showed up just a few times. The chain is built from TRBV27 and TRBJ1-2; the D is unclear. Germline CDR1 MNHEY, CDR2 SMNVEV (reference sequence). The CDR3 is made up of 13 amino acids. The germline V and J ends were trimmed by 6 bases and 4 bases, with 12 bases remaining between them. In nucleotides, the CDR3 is TGTGCCAGCAGGGACCCCATGGGCTATGGCTACACCTTC. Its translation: CASRDPMGYGYTF.

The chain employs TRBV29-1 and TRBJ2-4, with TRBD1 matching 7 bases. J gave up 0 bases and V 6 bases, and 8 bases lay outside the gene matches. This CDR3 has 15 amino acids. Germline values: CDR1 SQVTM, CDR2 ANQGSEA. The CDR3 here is CSVQGLLLAKNIQYF. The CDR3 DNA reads TGCAGCGTACAGGGGCTCCTACTAGCCAAAAACATTCAGTACTTC.

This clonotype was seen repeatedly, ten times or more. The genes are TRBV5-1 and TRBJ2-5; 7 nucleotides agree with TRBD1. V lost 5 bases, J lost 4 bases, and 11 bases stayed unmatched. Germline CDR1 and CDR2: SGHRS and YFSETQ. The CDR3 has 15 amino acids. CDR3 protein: CASSRTGTVRETQYF. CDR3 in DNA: TGCGCCAGCAGTCGAACCGGGACAGTAAGAGAGACCCAGTACTTC.

The CDR3 nucleotides read TGTGCCAGCAGCTCACTGGGGGCTCTGAACACTGAAGCTTTCTTT. Amino acid sequence: CASSSLGALNTEAFF. The rearrangement uses TRBV27 and TRBJ1-1; possible D gene TRBD1, 6 bases. Trimming left V 6 bases short and J 0 bases short, with 14 bases between. CDR3 length equals 15 residues. CDR1 MNHEY and CDR2 SMNVEV come from the germline V gene (reference sequence).

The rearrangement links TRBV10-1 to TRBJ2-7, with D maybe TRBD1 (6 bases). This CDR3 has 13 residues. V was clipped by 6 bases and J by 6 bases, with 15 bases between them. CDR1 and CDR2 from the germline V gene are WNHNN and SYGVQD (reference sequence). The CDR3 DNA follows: TGCGCCAGCAGCGAAGACAGGTTCGCCGAGCAGTACTTC. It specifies CASSEDRFAEQYF.

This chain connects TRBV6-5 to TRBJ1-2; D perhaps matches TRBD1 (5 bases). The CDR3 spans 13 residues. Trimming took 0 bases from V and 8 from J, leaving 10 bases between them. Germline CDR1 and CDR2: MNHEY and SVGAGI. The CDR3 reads CASSYSQGGGYTF. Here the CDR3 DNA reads TGTGCCAGCAGTTACTCGCAGGGAGGAGGCTACACCTTC.

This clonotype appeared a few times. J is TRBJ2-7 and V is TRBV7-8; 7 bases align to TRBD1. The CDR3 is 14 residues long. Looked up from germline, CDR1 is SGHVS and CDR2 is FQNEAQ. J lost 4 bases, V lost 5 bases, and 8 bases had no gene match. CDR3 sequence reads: CASSRRGRLYEQYF. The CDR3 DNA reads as TGTGCCAGCAGCCGCAGGGGGAGACTATACGAGCAGTACTTC.

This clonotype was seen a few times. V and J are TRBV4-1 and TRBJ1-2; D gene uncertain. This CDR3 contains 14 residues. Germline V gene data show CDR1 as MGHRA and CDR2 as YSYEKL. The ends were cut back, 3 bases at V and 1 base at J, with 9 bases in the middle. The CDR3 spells CASSQRRFNYGYTF. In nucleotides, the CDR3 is TGCGCCAGCAGCCAGCGGAGATTTAACTATGGCTACACCTTC.

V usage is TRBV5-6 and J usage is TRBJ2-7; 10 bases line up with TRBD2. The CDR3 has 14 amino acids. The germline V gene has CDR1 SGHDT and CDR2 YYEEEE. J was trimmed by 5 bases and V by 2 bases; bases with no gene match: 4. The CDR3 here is CASSFGTSAHEQYF. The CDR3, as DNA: TGTGCCAGCAGCTTCGGGACTAGCGCGCACGAGCAGTACTTC.

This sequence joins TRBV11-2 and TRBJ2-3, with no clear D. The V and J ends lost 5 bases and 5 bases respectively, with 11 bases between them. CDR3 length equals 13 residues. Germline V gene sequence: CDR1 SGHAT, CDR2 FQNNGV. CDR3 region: CASSPFPGDTQYF. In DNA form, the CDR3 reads TGTGCCAGCAGCCCCTTTCCCGGAGATACGCAGTATTTT.

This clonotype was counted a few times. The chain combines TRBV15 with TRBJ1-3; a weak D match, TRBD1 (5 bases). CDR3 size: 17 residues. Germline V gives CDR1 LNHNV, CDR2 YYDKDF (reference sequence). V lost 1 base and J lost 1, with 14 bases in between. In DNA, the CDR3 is TGTGCCACCAGCAGAGGTGATGGTGCAGGGTCTGGAAACACCATATATTTT. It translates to CATSRGDGAGSGNTIYF.

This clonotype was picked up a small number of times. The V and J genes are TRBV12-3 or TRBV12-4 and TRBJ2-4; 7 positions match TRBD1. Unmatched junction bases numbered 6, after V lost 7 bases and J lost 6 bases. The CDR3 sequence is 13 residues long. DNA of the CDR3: TGTGCCAGCACCGGGACAGTAGTAAACATTCAGTACTTC. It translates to CASTGTVVNIQYF.

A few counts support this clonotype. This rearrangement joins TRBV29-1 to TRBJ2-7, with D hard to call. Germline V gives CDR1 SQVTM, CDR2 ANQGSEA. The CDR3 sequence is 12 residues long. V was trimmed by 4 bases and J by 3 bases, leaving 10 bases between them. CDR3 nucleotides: TGCAGCGTTGCCGACGGGTACTACGAGCAGTACTTC. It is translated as CSVADGYYEQYF.

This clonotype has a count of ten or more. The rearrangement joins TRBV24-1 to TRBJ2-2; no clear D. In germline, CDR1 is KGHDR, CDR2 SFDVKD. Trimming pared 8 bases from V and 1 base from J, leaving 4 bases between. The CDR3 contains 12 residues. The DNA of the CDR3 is TGTGCCACCAAGAAGAACACCGGGGAGCTGTTTTTT. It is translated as CATKKNTGELFF.

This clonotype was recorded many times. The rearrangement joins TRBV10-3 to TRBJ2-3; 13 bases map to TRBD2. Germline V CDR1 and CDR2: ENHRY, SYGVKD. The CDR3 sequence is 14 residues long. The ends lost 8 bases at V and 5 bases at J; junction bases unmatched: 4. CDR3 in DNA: TGTGCCATCCGACTAGCGGGAGGTCTAGATACGCAGTATTTT. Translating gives CAIRLAGGLDTQYF.

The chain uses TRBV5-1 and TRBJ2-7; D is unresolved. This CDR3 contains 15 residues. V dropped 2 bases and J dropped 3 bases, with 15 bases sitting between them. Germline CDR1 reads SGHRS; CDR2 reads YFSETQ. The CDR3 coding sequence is TGCGCCAGCAGCTTCTCTAGTATGTCGTTCTACGAGCAGTACTTC. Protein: CASSFSSMSFYEQYF. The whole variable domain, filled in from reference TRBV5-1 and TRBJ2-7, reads KAGVTQTPRYLIKTRGQQVTLSCSPISGHRSVSWYQQTPGQGLQFLFEYFSETQRNKGNFPGRFSGRQFSNSRSEMNVSTLELGDSALYLCASSFSSMSFYEQYFGPGTRLTVT.

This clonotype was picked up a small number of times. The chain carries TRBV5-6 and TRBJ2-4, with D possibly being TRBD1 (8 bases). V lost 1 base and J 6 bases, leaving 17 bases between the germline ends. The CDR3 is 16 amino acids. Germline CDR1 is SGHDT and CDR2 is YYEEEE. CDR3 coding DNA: TGTGCCAGCAGCTTGATACGGACAGGGAGGGGAAACATTCAGTACTTC. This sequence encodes CASSLIRTGRGNIQYF.

The DNA of the CDR3 is TGCGCCAGCAGCCAAGTTAGGGGGGGCAATGAGCAGTTCTTC. It encodes CASSQVRGGNEQFF. This rearrangement joins TRBV4-1 to TRBJ2-1, with D perhaps matching TRBD2 (7 bases). CDR1 MGHRA and CDR2 YSYEKL come from the germline V gene. Trimming took 1 base from V and 6 from J, leaving 10 bases between them. This CDR3 region has 14 residues.

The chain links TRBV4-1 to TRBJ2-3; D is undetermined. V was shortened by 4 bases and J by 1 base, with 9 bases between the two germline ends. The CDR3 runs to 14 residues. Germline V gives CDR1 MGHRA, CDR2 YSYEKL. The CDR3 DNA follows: TGCGCCAGCAGCCCGGTGACCCGCACAGATACGCAGTATTTT. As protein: CASSPVTRTDTQYF.

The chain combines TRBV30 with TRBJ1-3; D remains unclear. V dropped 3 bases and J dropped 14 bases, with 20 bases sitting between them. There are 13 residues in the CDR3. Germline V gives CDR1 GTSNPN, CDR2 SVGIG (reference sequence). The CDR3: CAWSFTEGTQVYF. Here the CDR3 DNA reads TGTGCCTGGAGCTTCACAGAGGGCACTCAAGTATATTTT.

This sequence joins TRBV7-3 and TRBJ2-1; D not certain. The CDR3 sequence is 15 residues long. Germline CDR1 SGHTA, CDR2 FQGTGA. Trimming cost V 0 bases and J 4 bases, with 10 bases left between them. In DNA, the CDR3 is TGTGCCAGCAGCTTAACCAAGGCGGCTTACAATGAGCAGTTCTTC. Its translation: CASSLTKAAYNEQFF.